The present entry profiles one T cell receptor (beta chain) with its context. V was trimmed by 0 bases and J by 5 bases, leaving 15 bases between them. CDR1 is LGHNA and CDR2 is YNFKEQ in the germline V gene. This CDR3 region has 16 residues. This specimen comes from a study of T cell changes during pregnancy in multiple sclerosis. Produced via immunoSEQ multiplex PCR; TCRdb's table is partial and in-frame only. This sample has fewer than 45,000 clones; around 91% occur once, and the top ten carry approximately 9.1%. The specimen was CD8+ T cells from peripheral blood mononuclear cells, collected in the first trimester of pregnancy. The chain joins TRBV4-2 to TRBJ2-3, with D possibly TRBD2 on 7 matching bases. This receptor was taken from a female donor with multiple sclerosis, enrolled in a pregnancy study. The CDR3 DNA is TGTGCCAGCAGCCAAGAAGTACGGGGGGCGGGAGATACGCAGTATTTT. Encoded protein: CASSQEVRGAGDTQYF.